Listed below are T cell receptor beta chains from one sample, sequenced in a study of T-cell memory formation after mild COVID-19. TCRdb processed the 5' RACE reads anew with MiXCR; each CDR3 protein has one entry. The table records about 470,000 distinct CDR3 sequences, more than 20% of them present only once. The sequencing input was PBMCs or a T cell subset sorted from them (not recorded which). The receptors were gathered from an adult woman who had mild COVID-19 (a few samples of this study predate the infection). Cell type and time point are not known. The CDR3 runs from the conserved cysteine through the conserved F or W.

j_call	v_call	cdr3_aa
TRBJ2-3	TRBV12-3/TRBV12-4	CASKIAGGTDTQYF
TRBJ2-5	TRBV5-5	CASSMDRARGDGTQYF
TRBJ2-3	TRBV5-5	CASLGLEDTQYF
TRBJ2-2	TRBV30	CAWSPSGIPGELFF
TRBJ2-7	TRBV20-1	CSAGTYEQYF
TRBJ1-5	TRBV30	CAWSAGRHQPQHF
TRBJ2-2	TRBV7-2	CASSQTVGLGRDTGELFF
TRBJ2-1	TRBV7-2	CASSPRLGGQFF
TRBJ2-1	TRBV12-3/TRBV12-4	CASTPMAGGLRNEQFF
TRBJ2-7	TRBV5-1	CASSLLLAADRNEQYF
TRBJ1-1	TRBV5-1	CASSLPRMEEAFF